This entry lists 21 T cell receptor beta chains sequenced from one sample in a study of blood T cell repertoires in COVID-19. Libraries were prepared by immunoSEQ multiplex PCR; TCRdb keeps only in-frame clonotypes and omits some of them. The sample carries 70,000 to 85,000 clones, 88% recorded once. The sequencing input was peripheral blood. These receptors were obtained from a man in his 70s with active or convalescent COVID-19.

The V call is TRBV30, the J call TRBJ1-1; 8 bases line up with TRBD1. Germline V gene data show CDR1 as GTSNPN and CDR2 as SVGIG (reference sequence). V dropped 3 bases and J dropped 1; count of bases not matched to a gene: 1. The CDR3 loop spans 13 amino acids. DNA of the CDR3: TGTGCCTGGAGGGGGACAGGGAACACTGAAGCTTTCTTT. Translating gives CAWRGTGNTEAFF.

V gene TRBV5-1 combines with J gene TRBJ2-3; D uncertain. CDR1 is SGHRS and CDR2 is YFSETQ in the germline V gene. V was trimmed by 4 bases and J by 3 bases, leaving 9 bases between them. The CDR3 runs to 13 residues. For the CDR3, the DNA is TGCGCCAGCAGCCGGTACTTAACAGATACGCAGTATTTT. The encoded protein is CASSRYLTDTQYF.

This rearrangement joins TRBV10-3 to TRBJ1-1; the D is unclear. There are 14 residues in the CDR3. With 0 bases removed from V and 1 base from J, the gap between germline ends came to 6 bases. Germline V gene sequence: CDR1 ENHRY, CDR2 SYGVKD. CDR3 amino acids: CAISESRRNTEAFF. CDR3 nucleotide sequence: TGTGCCATCAGTGAGTCGCGAAGGAACACTGAAGCTTTCTTT.

The genes are TRBV30 and TRBJ2-1; the match to TRBD2 covers 9 bases. This CDR3 region has 16 residues. CDR1 and CDR2 (germline): GTSNPN, SVGIG (reference sequence). V was pared by 0 bases and J by 2 bases, with 5 bases of the junction left unmatched. The CDR3 sequence: CAWSVLAGGAYNEQFF. CDR3 nucleotides: TGTGCCTGGAGTGTACTGGCGGGAGGGGCCTACAATGAGCAGTTCTTC.

The V and J genes are TRBV27 and TRBJ1-6; tentative D call: TRBD1 (5 bases). Germline V gene lookup returns CDR1 MNHEY and CDR2 SMNVEV (reference sequence). This CDR3 has 15 amino acids. The germline V and J ends were trimmed by 6 bases and 8 bases, with 17 bases remaining between them. The CDR3 DNA sequence: TGTGCCAGCAGCCCCCTGGGGGGAGGTCATTCACCCCTCCACTTT. Protein sequence: CASSPLGGGHSPLHF.

This sequence joins TRBV5-6 and TRBJ2-5, with a possible D match to TRBD2 (6 bases). The ends were cut back, 3 bases at V and 5 bases at J, with 11 bases in the middle. In germline, CDR1 is SGHDT, CDR2 YYEEEE. The CDR3 sequence is 13 residues long. For the CDR3, the DNA is TGTGCCAGCAGCTCGGCGGGGCTGGAGACCCAGTACTTC. Translating gives CASSSAGLETQYF.

The J gene is TRBJ2-7, the V gene TRBV18, with 9 positions matching TRBD2. CDR3 length: 13 amino acids. The ends lost 3 bases at V and 6 bases at J; junction bases unmatched: 3. CDR1 is KGHSH and CDR2 is LQKENI in the germline V gene. The CDR3 here is CASSPGLASEQYF. As DNA, the CDR3 is TGTGCCAGCTCACCTGGACTAGCGAGCGAGCAGTACTTC. The full variable domain, its missing parts supplied by reference TRBV18 and TRBJ2-7, is NAGVMQNPRHLVRRRGQEARLRCSPMKGHSHVYWYRQLPEEGLKFMVYLQKENIIDESGMPKERFSAEFPKEGPSILRIQQVVRGDSAAYFCASSPGLASEQYFGPGTRLTVT.

V and J are TRBV29-1 and TRBJ2-1; TRBD2 matches at 12 bases. V lost 7 bases, J lost 6 bases, and 7 bases stayed unmatched. This CDR3 region has 14 residues. Germline loops: CDR1 SQVTM, CDR2 ANQGSEA. Here the CDR3 DNA reads TGCAGCGCCGTGACTAGCGGGAGCATCAATGAGCAGTTCTTC. It yields the protein CSAVTSGSINEQFF.

The genes are TRBV2 and TRBJ2-3, with D possibly TRBD2 on 6 matching bases. Germline CDR1 SNHLY, CDR2 FYNNEI. V lost 6 bases, J lost 1 base, and 11 bases lay in between. The CDR3 runs to 14 residues. CDR3 loop: CASRRDSGTDTQYF. CDR3 nucleotide sequence: TGTGCCAGCAGGAGGGACTCCGGCACAGATACGCAGTATTTT.

The chain combines TRBV19 with TRBJ1-5, with D possibly matching TRBD1 (5 bases). Looked up from germline, CDR1 is LNHDA and CDR2 is SQIVND (reference sequence). Trimming removed 7 bases from V and 10 bases from J, with 17 bases in between. The length of the CDR3 is 13 residues. The CDR3 region has the DNA TGTGCCAGTAAAGCGGGCCCCGGGGGACCCCAGCATTTT. Protein product: CASKAGPGGPQHF.

The genes are TRBV19 and TRBJ1-4; D gene unclear. CDR3 length equals 14 residues. The V gene lost 6 bases and the J gene lost 0 bases, with 8 bases spanning the gap. Germline CDR1 is LNHDA and CDR2 is SQIVND (reference sequence). CDR3 nucleotides: TGTGCCAGTAGGAGACTCCCAACTAATGAAAAACTGTTTTTT. This gives the protein CASRRLPTNEKLFF. The entire variable domain, with the rest obtained from reference TRBV19 and TRBJ1-4, is as follows: DGGITQSPKYLFRKEGQNVTLSCEQNLNHDAMYWYRQDPGQGLRLIYYSQIVNDFQKGDIAEGYSVSREKKESFPLTVTSAQKNPTAFYLCASRRLPTNEKLFFGSGTQLSVL.

The chain combines TRBV3-1 (or the pseudogene TRBV3-2) with TRBJ2-2; no clear D gene. The V gene's germline CDR1 is LGHDT and CDR2 YNNKEL (reference sequence). V was pared by 0 bases and J by 1 base, with 9 bases between. The CDR3 length is 16 residues. The chain's CDR3 is CASSQDWALNTGELFF. In DNA form, the CDR3 reads TGTGCCAGCAGCCAAGATTGGGCTCTGAACACCGGGGAGCTGTTTTTT.

The V and J genes are TRBV28 and TRBJ2-5; 9 bases map to TRBD2. The CDR3 runs 14 residues. V trimming: 6 bases; J trimming: 5 bases; junction bases outside the gene matches: 7. Germline values: CDR1 MDHEN, CDR2 SYDVKM. The CDR3 coding sequence is TGTGCCAGCAGGCCGGGACTAGCTTTGGAGACCCAGTACTTC. Translating gives CASRPGLALETQYF.

This chain uses TRBV6-1 with TRBJ2-1; 7 bases are a match to TRBD2. Germline V gene sequence: CDR1 MNHNS, CDR2 SASEGT. The CDR3 is made up of 15 amino acids. The V segment lost 2 bases and the J segment 2 bases; nucleotides outside the gene matches: 3. CDR3: CASSEQRGPYNEQFF. CDR3 coding DNA: TGTGCCAGCAGTGAACAGCGGGGCCCCTACAATGAGCAGTTCTTC.

Concerning this clone: The germline gene is not matched at one end of the junction; a read error may be the cause. The chain carries TRBV5-1 and TRBJ2-7; 11 bases fit TRBD2. The CDR3 totals 15 residues. Germline lookup yields CDR1 SGHRS and CDR2 YFSETQ. The CDR3 region has the DNA TGCGCCAGCAGCTTGAATAGCGGGAGGGCCTATGAGCAGTACTTC. Protein: CASSLNSGRAYEQYF. Variable domain in full (rest from reference TRBV5-1 and TRBJ2-7): KAGVTQTPRYLIKTRGQQVTLSCSPISGHRSVSWYQQTPGQGLQFLFEYFSETQRNKGNFPGRFSGRQFSNSRSEMNVSTLELGDSALYLCASSLNSGRAYEQYFGPGTRLTVT.

This rearrangement joins TRBV6-5 to TRBJ2-3; 9 positions agree with TRBD2. In germline, CDR1 is MNHEY, CDR2 SVGAGI. V was clipped by 8 bases and J by 1 base; unmatched bases: 4. The CDR3 is 14 amino acids. The CDR3 nucleotides are TGTGCCAGCGTCTGGACTAGCGGCACAGATACGCAGTATTTT. Translation gives CASVWTSGTDTQYF.

V and J are TRBV19 and TRBJ1-1; D perhaps matches TRBD1 (5 bases). The V gene lost 9 bases and the J gene lost 4 bases, with 15 bases spanning the gap. This CDR3 spans 13 amino acids. Germline V gene sequence: CDR1 LNHDA, CDR2 SQIVND (reference sequence). CDR3 region: CASRAPGVTEAFF. The CDR3 region has the DNA TGTGCCAGCAGGGCCCCAGGCGTCACTGAAGCTTTCTTT. The variable domain in full, with the rest retrieved from reference TRBV19 and TRBJ1-1, is DGGITQSPKYLFRKEGQNVTLSCEQNLNHDAMYWYRQDPGQGLRLIYYSQIVNDFQKGDIAEGYSVSREKKESFPLTVTSAQKNPTAFYLCASRAPGVTEAFFGQGTRLTVV.

The chain is built from TRBV5-1 and TRBJ2-3; a weak D match, TRBD2 (5 bases). Germline V gene lookup returns CDR1 SGHRS and CDR2 YFSETQ. V lost 4 bases and J 0 bases, leaving 15 bases between the germline ends. The CDR3 is made up of 16 amino acids. The CDR3 sequence is CASSPWTGMSTDTQYF. The DNA for the CDR3 is TGCGCCAGCAGCCCGTGGACGGGGATGAGCACAGATACGCAGTATTTT.

This chain links TRBV7-2 with TRBJ2-1; possibly TRBD1 for D (6 bases). The germline gives CDR1 SGHTA, CDR2 FQGNSA. This CDR3 region has 15 residues. The V gene lost 4 bases and the J gene lost 0 bases, with 10 bases spanning the gap. DNA of the CDR3: TGTGCCAGCAGCTCGGACAGAAACTCCTACAATGAGCAGTTCTTC. It encodes CASSSDRNSYNEQFF.

This sequence joins TRBV6-2 or TRBV6-3 and TRBJ2-7, with a possible D match to TRBD2 (6 bases). The CDR3 is 14 residues long. Germline V gene data show CDR1 as MNHEY and CDR2 as SVGEGT. V lost 6 bases and J lost 0, with 12 bases in between. In DNA, the CDR3 is TGTGCCAGCAGCCCTGACGGGAGCTCCTACGAGCAGTACTTC. Protein: CASSPDGSSYEQYF.

The gene calls are TRBV6-6 and TRBJ1-1, with D maybe TRBD1 (5 bases). This CDR3 is 14 amino acids long. Germline CDR1 is MNHNY and CDR2 is SVGAGI (reference sequence). The V end was cut by 8 bases, the J end by 3 bases, with 16 bases between. CDR3 sequence (DNA): TGTGCCAGCCGTCCTGGTTGGGGGGACACTGAAGCTTTCTTT. Translation: CASRPGWGDTEAFF.